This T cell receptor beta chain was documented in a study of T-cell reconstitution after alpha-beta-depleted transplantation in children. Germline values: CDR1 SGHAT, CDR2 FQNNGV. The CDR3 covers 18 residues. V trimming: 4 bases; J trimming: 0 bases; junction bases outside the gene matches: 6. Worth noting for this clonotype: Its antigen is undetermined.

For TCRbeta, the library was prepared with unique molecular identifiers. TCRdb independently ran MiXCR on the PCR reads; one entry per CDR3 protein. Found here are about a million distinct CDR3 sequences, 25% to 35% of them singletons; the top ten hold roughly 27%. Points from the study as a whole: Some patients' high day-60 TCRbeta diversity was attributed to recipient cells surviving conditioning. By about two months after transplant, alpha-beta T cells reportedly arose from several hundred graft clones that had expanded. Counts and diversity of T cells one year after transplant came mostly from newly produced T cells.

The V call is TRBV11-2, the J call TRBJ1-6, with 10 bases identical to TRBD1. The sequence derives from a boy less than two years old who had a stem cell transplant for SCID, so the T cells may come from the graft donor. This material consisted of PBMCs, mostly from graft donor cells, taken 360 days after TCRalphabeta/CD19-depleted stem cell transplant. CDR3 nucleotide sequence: TGTGCCAGCAGCTGGGGACAGGGGACGAGCTCCTATAATTCACCCCTCCACTTT. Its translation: CASSWGQGTSSYNSPLHF.